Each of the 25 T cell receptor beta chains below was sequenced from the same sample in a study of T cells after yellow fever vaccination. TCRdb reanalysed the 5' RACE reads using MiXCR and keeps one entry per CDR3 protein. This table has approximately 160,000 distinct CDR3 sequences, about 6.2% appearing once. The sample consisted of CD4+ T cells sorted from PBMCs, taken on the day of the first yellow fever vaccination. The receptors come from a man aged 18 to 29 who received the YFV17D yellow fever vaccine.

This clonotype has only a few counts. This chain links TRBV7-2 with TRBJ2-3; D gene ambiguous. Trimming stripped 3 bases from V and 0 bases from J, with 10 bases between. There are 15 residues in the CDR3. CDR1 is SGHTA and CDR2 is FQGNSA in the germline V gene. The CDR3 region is CASSFPGSSTDTQYF. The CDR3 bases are TGTGCCAGCAGCTTTCCAGGCTCTAGCACAGATACGCAGTATTTT.

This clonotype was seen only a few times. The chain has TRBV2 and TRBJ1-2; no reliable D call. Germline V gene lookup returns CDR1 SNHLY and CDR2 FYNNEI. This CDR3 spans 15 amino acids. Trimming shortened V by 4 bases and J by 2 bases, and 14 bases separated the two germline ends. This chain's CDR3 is CASSVQPQNNYGYTF. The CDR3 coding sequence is TGTGCCAGCAGTGTTCAGCCCCAAAACAACTATGGCTACACCTTC.

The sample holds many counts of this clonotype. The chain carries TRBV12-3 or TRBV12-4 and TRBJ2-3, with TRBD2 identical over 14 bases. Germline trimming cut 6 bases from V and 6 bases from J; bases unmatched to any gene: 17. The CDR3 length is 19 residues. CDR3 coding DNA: TGTGCCAGCAGGACCGATTACGTGGGACTAGCGGGGGCTTCGGATACGCAGTATTTT. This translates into CASRTDYVGLAGASDTQYF.

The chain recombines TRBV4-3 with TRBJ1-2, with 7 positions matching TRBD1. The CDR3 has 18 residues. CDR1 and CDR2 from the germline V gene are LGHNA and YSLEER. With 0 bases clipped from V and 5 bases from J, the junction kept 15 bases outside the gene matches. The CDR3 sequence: CASSQDLSGGGGRYGYTF. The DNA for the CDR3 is TGCGCCAGCAGCCAAGATTTATCGGGCGGAGGGGGCAGGTATGGCTACACCTTC.

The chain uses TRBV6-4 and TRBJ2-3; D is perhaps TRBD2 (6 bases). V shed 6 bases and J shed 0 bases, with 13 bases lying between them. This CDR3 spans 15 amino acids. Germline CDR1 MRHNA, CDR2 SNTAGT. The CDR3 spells CASSPRLVSTDTQYF. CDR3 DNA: TGTGCCAGCAGCCCTAGACTAGTGAGCACAGATACGCAGTATTTT.

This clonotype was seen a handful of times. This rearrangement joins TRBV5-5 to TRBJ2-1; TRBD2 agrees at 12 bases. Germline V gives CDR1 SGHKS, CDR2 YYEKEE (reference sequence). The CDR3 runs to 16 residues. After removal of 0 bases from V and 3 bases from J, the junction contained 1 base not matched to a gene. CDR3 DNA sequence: TGTGCCAGCAGCTTGGGACTAGCGGGGGTCTACAATGAGCAGTTCTTC. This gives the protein CASSLGLAGVYNEQFF.

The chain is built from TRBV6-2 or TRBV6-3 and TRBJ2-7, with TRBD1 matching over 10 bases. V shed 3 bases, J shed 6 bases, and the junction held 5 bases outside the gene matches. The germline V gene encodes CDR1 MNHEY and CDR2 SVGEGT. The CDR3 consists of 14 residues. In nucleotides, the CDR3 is TGTGCCAGCAGTTATAGGGGACAGGGGCGCGAGCAGTACGTC. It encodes CASSYRGQGREQYV.

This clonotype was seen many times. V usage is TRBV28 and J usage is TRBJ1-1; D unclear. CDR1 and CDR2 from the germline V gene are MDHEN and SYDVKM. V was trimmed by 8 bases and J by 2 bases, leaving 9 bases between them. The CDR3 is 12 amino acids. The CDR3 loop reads CASESVNTEAFF. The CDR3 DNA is TGTGCCAGCGAGTCAGTAAACACTGAAGCTTTCTTT.

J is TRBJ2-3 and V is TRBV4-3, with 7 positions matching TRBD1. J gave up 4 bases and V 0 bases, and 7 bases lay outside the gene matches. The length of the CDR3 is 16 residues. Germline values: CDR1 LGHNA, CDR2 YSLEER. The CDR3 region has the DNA TGCGCCAGCAGCCAAGAAAACAGGGGCTGGGCAGATACGCAGTATTTT. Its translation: CASSQENRGWADTQYF.

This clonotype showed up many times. The CDR3 DNA is TGCACCAGCAGCCAACTAGGTCGTAGTGGCTACACCTTC. Its protein is CTSSQLGRSGYTF. V is TRBV1 and J is TRBJ1-2. TRBV1 is designated a pseudogene. There are 13 residues in the CDR3.

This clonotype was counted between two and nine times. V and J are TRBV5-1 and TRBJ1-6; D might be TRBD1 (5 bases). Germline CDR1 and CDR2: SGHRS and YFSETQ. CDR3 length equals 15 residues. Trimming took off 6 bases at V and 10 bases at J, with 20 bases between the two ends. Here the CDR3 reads CASTSLSGGESPLHF. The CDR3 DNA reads TGCGCCAGCACCTCCCTCTCCGGGGGAGAATCACCCCTCCACTTT. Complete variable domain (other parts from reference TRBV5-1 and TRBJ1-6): KAGVTQTPRYLIKTRGQQVTLSCSPISGHRSVSWYQQTPGQGLQFLFEYFSETQRNKGNFPGRFSGRQFSNSRSEMNVSTLELGDSALYLCASTSLSGGESPLHFGNGTRLTVT.

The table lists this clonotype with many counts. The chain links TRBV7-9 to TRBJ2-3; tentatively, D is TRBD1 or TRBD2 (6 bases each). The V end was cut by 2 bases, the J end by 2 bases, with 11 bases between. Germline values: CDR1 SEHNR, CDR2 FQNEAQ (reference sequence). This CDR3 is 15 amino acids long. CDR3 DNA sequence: TGTGCCAGCAGCTTAATGGGGGGCGCCACAGATACGCAGTATTTT. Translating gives CASSLMGGATDTQYF.

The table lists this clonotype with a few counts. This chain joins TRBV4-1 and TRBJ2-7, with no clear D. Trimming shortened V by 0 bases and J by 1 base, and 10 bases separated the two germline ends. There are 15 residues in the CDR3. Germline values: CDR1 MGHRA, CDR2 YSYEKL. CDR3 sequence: CASSQEVRRSYEQYV. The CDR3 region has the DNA TGCGCCAGCAGCCAAGAGGTCAGAAGGTCCTACGAGCAGTACGTC.

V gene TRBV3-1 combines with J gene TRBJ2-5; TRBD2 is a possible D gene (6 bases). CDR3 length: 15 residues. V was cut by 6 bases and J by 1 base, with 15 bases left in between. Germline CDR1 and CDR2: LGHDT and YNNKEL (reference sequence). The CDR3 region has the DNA TGTGCCAGCAGGCGATGGACTACGACCCAAGAGACCCAGTACTTC. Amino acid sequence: CASRRWTTTQETQYF.

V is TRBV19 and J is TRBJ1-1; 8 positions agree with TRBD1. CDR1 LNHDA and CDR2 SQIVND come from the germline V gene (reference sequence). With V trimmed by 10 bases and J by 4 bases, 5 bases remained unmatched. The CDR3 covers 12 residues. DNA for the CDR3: TGTGCCACCAGGGGGCTAGGCACTGAAGCTTTCTTT. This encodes CATRGLGTEAFF.

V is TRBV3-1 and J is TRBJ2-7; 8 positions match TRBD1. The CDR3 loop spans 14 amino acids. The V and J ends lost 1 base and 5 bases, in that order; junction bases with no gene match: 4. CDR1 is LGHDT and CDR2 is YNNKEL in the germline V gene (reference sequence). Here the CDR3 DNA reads TGTGCCAGCAGCCAAGCTTGGACAGGGAACGAGCAGTACTTC. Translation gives CASSQAWTGNEQYF.

The CDR3 nucleotides read TGTGCCAGCAGCTTGTTGGGGGCGGGCACTGAAGCTTTCTTT. This encodes CASSLLGAGTEAFF. The gene calls are TRBV5-4 and TRBJ1-1; D might be TRBD1 (6 bases). The V end was cut by 1 base, the J end by 4 bases, with 11 bases between. CDR3 length: 14 residues. Germline CDR1 reads SGHNT; CDR2 reads YYREEE (reference sequence).

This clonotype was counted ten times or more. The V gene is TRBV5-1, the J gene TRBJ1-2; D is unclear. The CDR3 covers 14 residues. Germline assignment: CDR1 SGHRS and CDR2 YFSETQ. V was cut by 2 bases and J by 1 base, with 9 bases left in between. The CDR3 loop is CASSLNEFNYGYTF. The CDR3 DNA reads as TGCGCCAGCAGCTTAAATGAGTTTAACTATGGCTACACCTTC.

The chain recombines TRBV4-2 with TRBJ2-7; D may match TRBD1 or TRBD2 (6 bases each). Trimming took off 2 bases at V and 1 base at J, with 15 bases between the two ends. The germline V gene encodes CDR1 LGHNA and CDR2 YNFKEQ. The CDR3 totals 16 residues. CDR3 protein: CASSQKGGRDSYEQYF. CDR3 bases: TGTGCCAGCAGCCAAAAGGGGGGCAGGGATTCCTACGAGCAGTACTTC.

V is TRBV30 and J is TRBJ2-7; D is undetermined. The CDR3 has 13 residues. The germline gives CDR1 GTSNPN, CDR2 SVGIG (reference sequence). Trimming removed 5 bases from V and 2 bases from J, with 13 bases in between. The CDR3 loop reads CAWAKDRPYEQYF. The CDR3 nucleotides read TGTGCCTGGGCGAAGGACCGCCCCTACGAGCAGTACTTC.

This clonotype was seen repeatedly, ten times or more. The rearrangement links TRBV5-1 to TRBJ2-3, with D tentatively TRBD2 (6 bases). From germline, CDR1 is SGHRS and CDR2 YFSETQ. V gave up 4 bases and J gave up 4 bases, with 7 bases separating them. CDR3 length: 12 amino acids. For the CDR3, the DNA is TGCGCCAGCAGCCCGGGAGCAGATACGCAGTATTTT. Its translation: CASSPGADTQYF.

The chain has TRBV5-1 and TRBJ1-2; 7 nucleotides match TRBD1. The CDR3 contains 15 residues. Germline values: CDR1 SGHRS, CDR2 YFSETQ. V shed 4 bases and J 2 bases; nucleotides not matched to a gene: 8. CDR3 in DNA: TGCGCCAGCAGCACAGGACAGGAACTAAACTATGGCTACACCTTC. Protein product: CASSTGQELNYGYTF.

CDR3 protein: CASSLWAGSEGGYTF. CDR3 DNA: TGTGCCAGCAGTTTATGGGCAGGGTCTGAGGGTGGCTACACCTTC. The chain is built from TRBV12-3 or TRBV12-4 and TRBJ1-2; D possibly corresponds to TRBD1 (5 bases). The CDR3 has 15 amino acids. V lost 2 bases, J lost 7 bases, and 17 bases lay in between.

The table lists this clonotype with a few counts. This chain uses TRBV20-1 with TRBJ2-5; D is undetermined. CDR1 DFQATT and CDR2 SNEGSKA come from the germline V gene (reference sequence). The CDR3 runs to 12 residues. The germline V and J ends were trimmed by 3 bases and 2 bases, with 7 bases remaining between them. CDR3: CSASRYQETQYF. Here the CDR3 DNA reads TGCAGTGCTAGCCGGTATCAAGAGACCCAGTACTTC.

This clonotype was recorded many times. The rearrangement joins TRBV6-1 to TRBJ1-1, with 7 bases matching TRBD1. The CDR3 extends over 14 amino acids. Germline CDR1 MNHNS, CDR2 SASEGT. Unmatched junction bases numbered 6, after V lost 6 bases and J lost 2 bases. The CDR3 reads CASSLEGGNTEAFF. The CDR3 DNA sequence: TGTGCCAGCAGCCTCGAAGGGGGCAACACTGAAGCTTTCTTT.